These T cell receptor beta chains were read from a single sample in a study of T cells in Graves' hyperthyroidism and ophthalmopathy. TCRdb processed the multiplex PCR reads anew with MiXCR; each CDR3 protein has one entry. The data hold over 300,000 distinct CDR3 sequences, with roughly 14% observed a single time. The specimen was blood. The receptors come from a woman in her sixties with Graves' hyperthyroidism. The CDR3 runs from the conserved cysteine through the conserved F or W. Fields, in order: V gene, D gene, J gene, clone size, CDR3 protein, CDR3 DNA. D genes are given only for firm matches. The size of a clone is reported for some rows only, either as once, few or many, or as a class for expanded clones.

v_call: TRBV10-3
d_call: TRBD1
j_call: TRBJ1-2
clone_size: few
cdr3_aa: CAIYGTGNYGYTF
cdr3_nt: TGTGCCATCTATGGGACAGGGAACTATGGCTACACCTTC

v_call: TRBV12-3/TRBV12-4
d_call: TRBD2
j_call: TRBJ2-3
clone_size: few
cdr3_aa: CASSLRAGGPGDTQYF
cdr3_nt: TGTGCCAGCAGTTTGAGGGCGGGAGGGCCGGGAGATACGCAGTATTTT

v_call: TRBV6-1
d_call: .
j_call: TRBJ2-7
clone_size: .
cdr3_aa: CASSYKGYEQYF
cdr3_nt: TGTGCCAGCAGTTATAAGGGCTACGAGCAGTACTTC

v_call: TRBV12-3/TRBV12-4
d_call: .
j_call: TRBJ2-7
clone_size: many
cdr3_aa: CASRRREHSYEQYF
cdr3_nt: TGTGCCAGCAGAAGGAGGGAGCACTCCTACGAGCAGTACTTC

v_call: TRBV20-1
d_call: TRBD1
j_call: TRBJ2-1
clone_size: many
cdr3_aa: CSASRTGGGNEQFF
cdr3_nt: TGCAGTGCTAGCAGGACAGGGGGAGGAAATGAGCAGTTCTTC

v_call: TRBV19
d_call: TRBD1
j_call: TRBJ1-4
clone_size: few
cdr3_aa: CASKWGQGSEKLFF
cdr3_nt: TGTGCCAGTAAATGGGGACAGGGGTCTGAAAAACTGTTTTTT

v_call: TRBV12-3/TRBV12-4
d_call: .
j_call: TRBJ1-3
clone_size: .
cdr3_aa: CASSPIISGNTIYF
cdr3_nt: TGTGCCAGCAGTCCCATTATCTCTGGAAACACCATATATTTT

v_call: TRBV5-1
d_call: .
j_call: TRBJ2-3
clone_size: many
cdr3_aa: CASSLGQRTDTQYF
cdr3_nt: TGCGCCAGCAGCTTGGGACAGCGCACAGATACGCAGTATTTT

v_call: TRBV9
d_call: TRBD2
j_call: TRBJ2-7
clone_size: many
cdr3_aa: CASSVISGSSEQYF
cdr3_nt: TGTGCCAGCAGCGTAATTAGCGGGAGTAGCGAGCAGTACTTC

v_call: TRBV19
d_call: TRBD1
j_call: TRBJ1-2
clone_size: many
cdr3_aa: CASSTATRTGAIYGYTF
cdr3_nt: TGTGCCAGTAGTACCGCAACGAGGACAGGGGCTATCTATGGCTACACCTTC

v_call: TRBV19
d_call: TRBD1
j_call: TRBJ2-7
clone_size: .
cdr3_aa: CASSIVPFRQGSENEQYF
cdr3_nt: TGTGCCAGTAGTATAGTCCCTTTTAGACAGGGATCCGAAAATGAGCAGTACTTC

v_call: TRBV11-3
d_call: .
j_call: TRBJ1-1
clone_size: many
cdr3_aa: CASSKTDLLNTEAFF
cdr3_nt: TGTGCCAGCAGTAAGACAGATCTATTGAACACTGAAGCTTTCTTT